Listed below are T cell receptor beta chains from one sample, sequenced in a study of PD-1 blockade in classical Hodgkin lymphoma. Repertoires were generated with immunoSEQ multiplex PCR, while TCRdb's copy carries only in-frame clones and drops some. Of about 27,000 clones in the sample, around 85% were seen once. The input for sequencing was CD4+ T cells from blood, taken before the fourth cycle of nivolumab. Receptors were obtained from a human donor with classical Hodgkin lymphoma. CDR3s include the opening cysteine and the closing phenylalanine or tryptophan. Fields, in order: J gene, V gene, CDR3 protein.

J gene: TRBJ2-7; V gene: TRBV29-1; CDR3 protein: CSARNADNPYEQYF
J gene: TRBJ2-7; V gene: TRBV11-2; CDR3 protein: CASSLELVSGVEQYF
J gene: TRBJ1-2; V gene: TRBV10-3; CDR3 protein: CAISESTHRYGYTF
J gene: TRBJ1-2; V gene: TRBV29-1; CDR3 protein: CSGRDGNYGYTF
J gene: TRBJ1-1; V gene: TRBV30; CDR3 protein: CAWSRPSGRGTEAFF
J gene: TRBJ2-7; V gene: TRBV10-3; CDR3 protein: CAISESGGTYEQYF
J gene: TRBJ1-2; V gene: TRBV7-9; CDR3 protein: CASSLARGQGIYGYTF
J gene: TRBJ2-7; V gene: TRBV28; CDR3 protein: CASRETSGRNYEQYF
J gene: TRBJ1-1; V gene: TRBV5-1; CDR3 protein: CASSLAQGGNTEAFF
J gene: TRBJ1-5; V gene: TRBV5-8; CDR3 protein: CASSLRGPYQPQHF
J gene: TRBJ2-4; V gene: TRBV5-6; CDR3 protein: CASSPLLLAKNIQYF
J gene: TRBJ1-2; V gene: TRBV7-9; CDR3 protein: CASTLGGGYTF
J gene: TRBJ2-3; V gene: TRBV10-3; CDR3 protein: CAISAEGAGDTQYF
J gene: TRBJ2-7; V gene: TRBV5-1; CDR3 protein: CASSSVLGLGNEQYF
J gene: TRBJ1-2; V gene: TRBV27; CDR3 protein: CASGDVYRDGYTF
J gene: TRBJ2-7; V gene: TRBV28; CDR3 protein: CASSFRASDDEQYF
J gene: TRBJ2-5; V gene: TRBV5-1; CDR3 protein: CASSRTVGAQETQYF
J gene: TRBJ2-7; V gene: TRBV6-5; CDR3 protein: CASSYSPALTYEQYF
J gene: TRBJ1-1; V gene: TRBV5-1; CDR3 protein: CASSTGATQNTEAFF
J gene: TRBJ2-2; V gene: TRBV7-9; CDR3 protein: CVRLEEEREGGNTGELFF
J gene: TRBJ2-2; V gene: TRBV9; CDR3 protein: CASSPGRDHTGELFF
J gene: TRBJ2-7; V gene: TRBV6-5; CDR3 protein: CASSSRSEQYF
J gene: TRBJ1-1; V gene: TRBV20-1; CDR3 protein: CSAKGGTEAFF
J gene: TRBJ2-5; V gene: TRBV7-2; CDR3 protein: CASSFRGAGVETQYF
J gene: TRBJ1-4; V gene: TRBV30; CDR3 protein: CAWAPRGEMRGEKLFF
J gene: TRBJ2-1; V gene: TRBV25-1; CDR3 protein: CASSEGARLRSYNEQFF
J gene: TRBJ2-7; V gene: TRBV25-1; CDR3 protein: CASSRHGTGSYEQYF
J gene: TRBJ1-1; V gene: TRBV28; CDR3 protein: CASSLFSQGLMNTEAFF
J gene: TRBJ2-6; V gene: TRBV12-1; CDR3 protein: CASSFSSSADLSGANVLTF
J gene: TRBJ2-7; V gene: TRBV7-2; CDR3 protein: CASSPWAGATYEQYF
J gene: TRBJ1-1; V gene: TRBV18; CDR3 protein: CASPPPGWENTEAFF
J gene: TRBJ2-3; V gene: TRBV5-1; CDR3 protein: CASNIAGVGADTQYF
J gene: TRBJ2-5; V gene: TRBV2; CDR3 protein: CASLLASETQYF
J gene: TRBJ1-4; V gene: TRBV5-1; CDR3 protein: CASPEKDAANEKLFF
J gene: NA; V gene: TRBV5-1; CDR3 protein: CASSLSTVSYEQYF
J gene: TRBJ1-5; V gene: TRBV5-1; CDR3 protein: CASSWVGGLSQPQHF
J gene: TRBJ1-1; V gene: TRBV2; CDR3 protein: CASSTGYTEAFF
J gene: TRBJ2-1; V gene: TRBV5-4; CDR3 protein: CASSTRGVDEQFF
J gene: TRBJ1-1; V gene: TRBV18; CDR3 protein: CASSPEGRSTEAFF
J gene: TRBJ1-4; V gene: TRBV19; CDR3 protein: CASSMLRGPGSEKLFF
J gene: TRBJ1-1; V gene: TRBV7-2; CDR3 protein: CASSNRGNTEAFF
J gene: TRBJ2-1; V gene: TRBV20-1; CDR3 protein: CSARTENEQFF
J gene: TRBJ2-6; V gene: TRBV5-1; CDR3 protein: CASSLVFGAGANVLTF
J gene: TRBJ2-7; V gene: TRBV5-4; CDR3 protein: CASSLEREQYF
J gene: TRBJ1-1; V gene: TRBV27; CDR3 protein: CASSPGTLGTEAFF